Given below is one T cell receptor (beta chain) in context. CDR3 length: 15 amino acids. Germline V lookup: CDR1 MGHRA, CDR2 YSYEKL. V lost 1 base, J lost 0 bases, and 7 bases lay in between. The sample originates from a study of T cell changes during pregnancy in multiple sclerosis. Generated by immunoSEQ multiplex PCR, the TCRdb table keeps only in-frame clones and is missing some. Among 45,000 to 55,000 clones listed, approximately 90% were seen once. This sequence was found in a female donor in good health, enrolled as a control in a pregnancy study. The chain joins TRBV4-1 to TRBJ2-1; perhaps TRBD2 as D (6 bases). Sequenced material: CD4+ T cells from peripheral blood mononuclear cells, taken after pregnancy. The CDR3 sequence: CASSQVGGSYNEQFF. DNA of the CDR3: TGCGCCAGCAGCCAAGTGGGGGGCTCCTACAATGAGCAGTTCTTC.